This TCR beta chain originates from a study of T-cell reconstitution after alpha-beta-depleted transplantation in children. This clonotype was counted between two and nine times. Unique molecular identifiers were used to barcode this TCRbeta library. TCRdb processed the PCR reads anew with MiXCR; each CDR3 protein has one entry. This sample has approximately 590,000 distinct CDR3 sequences, with roughly a tenth found just once. The sequenced sample was PBMCs from the stem cell graft donor, obtained from the stem cell graft. This TCR was recovered from a human donor who donated a stem cell graft to a child with acute myeloid leukemia.

The CDR3 bases are TGTGCCAGCAGCTTAGGCCTAGGGGCAGGGGGCAATCAGCCCCAGCATTTT. Its translation is CASSLGLGAGGNQPQHF. This rearrangement joins TRBV7-9 to TRBJ1-5; possibly TRBD1 for D (6 bases). Germline assignment: CDR1 SEHNR and CDR2 FQNEAQ (reference sequence). There are 17 residues in the CDR3. V lost 1 base to trimming and J lost 2 bases, with 15 bases between them.